This TCR beta chain comes out of a study of blood T cell repertoires in COVID-19. Study details: Samples of COVID-19 (acute and convalescent) were obtained from the United States, Italy and Spain.

The method was immunoSEQ multiplex PCR; TCRdb's version includes in-frame clones alone and lacks a portion of them. The sample includes approximately 130,000 clones, roughly 79% seen only once; the top ten take approximately 25%. Germline CDR1 reads MNHNY; CDR2 reads SVGAGI (reference sequence). This CDR3 comprises 15 residues. Trimming cost V 0 bases and J 0 bases; bases outside gene matches: 1. This sequence was found in a human donor in a cohort sampled during active COVID-19. The J gene is TRBJ1-1, the V gene TRBV6-6, with 7 bases identical to TRBD1. Sequencing was done on a sample of peripheral blood. In DNA form, the CDR3 reads TGTGCCAGCAGTTACTCCGGGACAGTGAACACTGAAGCTTTCTTT. This sequence encodes CASSYSGTVNTEAFF.